Below, 26 T cell receptor beta chains from the same sample are listed, as sequenced in a study of Tregs in tolerant kidney transplant recipients (dated by TCRdb to between 2018 and 2021). Receptor amplification or capture employed the immunoSEQ multiplex PCR assay. Entries here come from immuneACCESS through TCRdb and include only in-frame sequences with V and J called. Some clones fail to appear in such tables; in the studies checked, an unresolved V gene covers under half of the shortfall, and the cause of the remainder is unknown. The sample table contains 35,000 to 50,000 clones; only one count was recorded for nearly 97% of them. The top ten clonotypes cover more than 0.35% of the sample. Their cognate antigens are unknown. The sample comprised Tregs from blood cultured with allogeneic cells. The origin of the receptors is a human donor in good health.

This clone was observed a single time. V gene TRBV5-5 combines with J gene TRBJ1-5; possibly TRBD1 for D (6 bases). The CDR3 contains 15 residues. V was trimmed by 2 bases and J by 3 bases, leaving 12 bases between them. Germline V gene sequence: CDR1 SGHKS, CDR2 YYEKEE (reference sequence). The CDR3 loop is CASSFQDSLNQPQHF. CDR3 coding DNA: TGTGCCAGCAGCTTCCAGGACAGTCTCAATCAGCCCCAGCATTTT.

This chain uses TRBV18 with TRBJ2-3; D possibly corresponds to TRBD2 (5 bases). Germline loops: CDR1 KGHSH, CDR2 LQKENI. With 6 bases removed from V and 5 bases from J, the gap between germline ends came to 18 bases. This CDR3 region has 15 residues. The chain's CDR3 is CASSPLLGAGDTQYF. The CDR3 DNA is TGTGCCAGCTCCCCCCTCTTGGGTGCGGGAGATACGCAGTATTTT.

This CDR3 is CASSSGQGAEAFF. As DNA, the CDR3 is TGTGCCAGCAGCAGCGGACAGGGGGCTGAAGCTTTCTTT. The chain couples TRBV6-5 to TRBJ1-1, with 10 bases fitting TRBD1. From germline, CDR1 is MNHEY and CDR2 SVGAGI. V gave up 6 bases and J gave up 6 bases; unmatched junction bases: 4. The CDR3 contains 13 residues.

The chain recombines TRBV5-6 with TRBJ1-2; no reliable D call. Germline CDR1 reads SGHDT; CDR2 reads YYEEEE. The V gene lost 0 bases and the J gene lost 5 bases, with 17 bases spanning the gap. The CDR3 runs 16 residues. The CDR3 loop reads CASSLVSLDPLYGYTF. The CDR3 nucleotides read TGTGCCAGCAGCTTGGTGTCCCTAGACCCCCTTTATGGCTACACCTTC. The full variable domain, with the rest looked up from reference TRBV5-6 and TRBJ1-2, is DAGVTQSPTHLIKTRGQQVTLRCSPKSGHDTVSWYQQALGQGPQFIFQYYEEEERQRGNFPDRFSGHQFPNYSSELNVNALLLGDSALYLCASSLVSLDPLYGYTFGSGTRLTVV.

In its sample, this clone was seen once. The chain combines TRBV19 with TRBJ2-1; D gene unclear. The germline V and J ends were trimmed by 6 bases and 3 bases, with 12 bases remaining between them. The CDR3 contains 14 residues. CDR1 is LNHDA and CDR2 is SQIVND in the germline V gene (reference sequence). The CDR3 here is CASSLGLYYNEQFF. The CDR3 region has the DNA TGTGCCAGTAGCTTAGGGCTATACTACAATGAGCAGTTCTTC.

J is TRBJ2-2 and V is TRBV29-1, with no clear D. This CDR3 region has 15 residues. V gave up 5 bases and J gave up 5 bases, with 18 bases separating them. Per germline, CDR1 SQVTM and CDR2 ANQGSEA. In nucleotides, the CDR3 is TGCAGCGTTTCCCCCCCCGCGATTGGGACCGGGGAGCTGTTTTTT. This gives the protein CSVSPPAIGTGELFF.

The chain's CDR3 is CASSGEGMAKNIQYF. The CDR3 DNA sequence: TGTGCCAGCAGTGGGGAGGGGATGGCCAAAAACATTCAGTACTTC. The chain combines TRBV6-5 with TRBJ2-4; 7 positions agree with TRBD2. Losses at the gene ends were 5 bases for V and 1 base for J; bases not matched to a gene: 5. The CDR3 sequence is 15 residues long. Germline CDR1 is MNHEY and CDR2 is SVGAGI.

The chain has TRBV5-3 and TRBJ2-4; a weak D match, TRBD2 (5 bases). TRBV5-3 is an ORF; its function is uncertain. CDR3 length: 13 amino acids. V shed 4 bases and J shed 5 bases, with 10 bases lying between them. The CDR3 loop reads CARSHGAENIQYF. CDR3 DNA sequence: TGTGCCAGAAGCCACGGAGCGGAAAACATTCAGTACTTC.

The genes are TRBV5-5 and TRBJ1-4; no clear D gene. CDR3 length: 15 residues. Germline loops: CDR1 SGHKS, CDR2 YYEKEE (reference sequence). V shed 0 bases and J shed 1 base, with 7 bases lying between them. This CDR3 reads CASSLGWVTNEKLFF. Written as DNA, the CDR3 is TGTGCCAGCAGCTTGGGATGGGTAACTAATGAAAAACTGTTTTTT.

The rearrangement uses TRBV7-2 and TRBJ1-1; tentative D call: TRBD1 (5 bases). Between the trimmed V and J ends, which lost 5 bases and 3 bases, there was a span of 10 bases. Germline V gene lookup returns CDR1 SGHTA and CDR2 FQGNSA. The CDR3 contains 13 residues. In DNA, the CDR3 is TGTGCCAGCAGCCTCCAGGGTTACACTGAAGCTTTCTTT. This encodes CASSLQGYTEAFF.

The V gene is TRBV5-4, the J gene TRBJ2-7; 10 positions agree with TRBD2. V lost 5 bases, J lost 2 bases, and 4 bases stayed unmatched. Per the germline V gene, CDR1 is SGHNT and CDR2 is YYREEE (reference sequence). The CDR3 is made up of 14 amino acids. The CDR3 DNA sequence: TGTGCCAGCAGGATAGCGGGAGGTACCTACGAGCAGTACTTC. As protein: CASRIAGGTYEQYF.

The chain uses TRBV11-2 and TRBJ2-3; 11 positions agree with TRBD2. This CDR3 spans 13 amino acids. J gave up 8 bases and V 5 bases, and 3 bases lay outside the gene matches. Germline CDR1 and CDR2: SGHAT and FQNNGV. The CDR3 loop reads CASSAGTSGTQYF. The CDR3 coding sequence is TGTGCCAGCAGCGCCGGGACTAGCGGTACGCAGTATTTT.

The CDR3 loop reads CASSFGTGLETQYF. Written as DNA, the CDR3 is TGCGCCAGCAGCTTCGGGACAGGGTTGGAGACCCAGTACTTC. The chain employs TRBV5-1 and TRBJ2-5; 9 bases agree with TRBD1. V shed 2 bases, J shed 5 bases, and the junction held 4 bases outside the gene matches. Germline assignment: CDR1 SGHRS and CDR2 YFSETQ. The CDR3 is made up of 14 amino acids. Using reference TRBV5-1 and TRBJ2-5 for the parts outside the CDR3, the full variable domain is KAGVTQTPRYLIKTRGQQVTLSCSPISGHRSVSWYQQTPGQGLQFLFEYFSETQRNKGNFPGRFSGRQFSNSRSEMNVSTLELGDSALYLCASSFGTGLETQYFGPGTRLLVL.

CDR3 amino acids: CASRLAGVSDTQYF. The CDR3 nucleotides read TGCGCCAGCAGACTAGCGGGAGTATCAGATACGCAGTATTTT. The chain uses TRBV4-1 and TRBJ2-3; 11 bases align to TRBD2. The V gene's germline CDR1 is MGHRA and CDR2 YSYEKL. This CDR3 spans 14 amino acids. V dropped 6 bases and J dropped 4; count of bases not matched to a gene: 3.

This clone was seen a handful of times. V gene TRBV10-3 combines with J gene TRBJ1-2; 9 nucleotides match TRBD1. The CDR3 is 14 amino acids. V lost 5 bases, J lost 7 bases, and 8 bases stayed unmatched. Germline V gives CDR1 ENHRY, CDR2 SYGVKD. The CDR3 protein is CAISISDRGSGYTF. In DNA form, the CDR3 reads TGTGCCATCAGTATCTCGGACAGGGGATCTGGCTACACCTTC.

This clone has only a few counts. Here the CDR3 DNA reads TGTGCCAGCAGCTTAGCGGGCGGGGGGCCGCTGACCGGGGAGCTGTTTTTT. It translates to CASSLAGGGPLTGELFF. The V gene is TRBV7-9, the J gene TRBJ2-2; 8 bases fit TRBD2. The trim removed 0 bases at V and 5 bases at J, leaving 8 bases unmatched. The germline CDR1 and CDR2 sequences are SEHNR and FQNEAQ (reference sequence). The CDR3 length is 17 residues.

The genes are TRBV4-2 and TRBJ2-7, with 14 bases fitting TRBD2. V dropped 6 bases and J dropped 2; count of bases not matched to a gene: 3. From germline, CDR1 is LGHNA and CDR2 YNFKEQ. There are 15 residues in the CDR3. The CDR3 DNA is TGTGCCAGCAGTCCGACTAGCGGGAGGGCCTACGAGCAGTACTTC. Translating it yields CASSPTSGRAYEQYF.

This rearrangement joins TRBV11-3 to TRBJ2-1; 8 bases map to TRBD1. Per germline, CDR1 SGHNT and CDR2 YENEEA. The CDR3 sequence is 15 residues long. V lost 5 bases to trimming and J lost 1 base; unmatched junction nucleotides: 4. The CDR3 region has the DNA TGTGCCAGCAGCAATGACAGGGGATCCTACAATGAGCAGTTCTTC. Its protein is CASSNDRGSYNEQFF.

The V gene is TRBV25-1, the J gene TRBJ2-3; 9 bases agree with TRBD1. Germline CDR1 MGHDK, CDR2 SYGVNS. The ends lost 6 bases at V and 9 bases at J; junction bases unmatched: 4. This CDR3 is 12 amino acids long. The CDR3 DNA follows: TGTGCCAGCAGCGGGACAGGGTACACGCAGTATTTT. It is translated as CASSGTGYTQYF.

The chain employs TRBV5-1 and TRBJ1-1; the D gene is possibly TRBD1 (6 bases). The CDR3 runs to 14 residues. V dropped 8 bases and J dropped 4 bases, with 18 bases sitting between them. The germline CDR1 and CDR2 sequences are SGHRS and YFSETQ. The CDR3 DNA reads TGCGCCAGTTCAGTAGAACAGGGAAGCACTGAAGCTTTCTTT. Translating gives CASSVEQGSTEAFF. Drawing the rest from reference TRBV5-1 and TRBJ1-1, the complete variable domain is KAGVTQTPRYLIKTRGQQVTLSCSPISGHRSVSWYQQTPGQGLQFLFEYFSETQRNKGNFPGRFSGRQFSNSRSEMNVSTLELGDSALYLCASSVEQGSTEAFFGQGTRLTVV.

The chain carries TRBV5-8 and TRBJ1-5; unclear D gene. This CDR3 comprises 12 residues. The V gene's germline CDR1 is SGHTS and CDR2 YDEGEE. The V gene lost 4 bases and the J gene lost 5 bases, with 7 bases spanning the gap. The CDR3 sequence is CASSPLHQPQHF. The CDR3 DNA sequence: TGTGCCAGCAGCCCCCTCCATCAGCCCCAGCATTTT. Together with reference TRBV5-8 and TRBJ1-5, the CDR3 gives the full variable domain: EAGVTQSPTHLIKTRGQQATLRCSPISGHTSVYWYQQALGLGLQFLLWYDEGEERNRGNFPPRFSGRQFPNYSSELNVNALELEDSALYLCASSPLHQPQHFGDGTRLSIL.

V is TRBV2 and J is TRBJ1-6; D gene ambiguous. V lost 1 base, J lost 7 bases, and 8 bases lay in between. Germline V gene sequence: CDR1 SNHLY, CDR2 FYNNEI. The CDR3 spans 14 residues. The CDR3 spells CASSEGSRNSPLHF. CDR3 DNA: TGTGCCAGCAGTGAAGGGTCACGGAATTCACCCCTCCACTTT.

This chain joins TRBV5-1 and TRBJ1-1, with 10 nucleotides matching TRBD1. V lost 0 bases to trimming and J lost 5 bases; unmatched junction nucleotides: 7. The CDR3 is made up of 16 amino acids. The germline V gene encodes CDR1 SGHRS and CDR2 YFSETQ. The DNA for the CDR3 is TGCGCCAGCAGCTTGGCACCAGGACAGGGGGAAACTGAAGCTTTCTTT. Its translation is CASSLAPGQGETEAFF.

The rearrangement uses TRBV6-5 and TRBJ1-1; 9 bases are a match to TRBD1. Germline CDR1 is MNHEY and CDR2 is SVGAGI. The CDR3 length is 16 residues. Unmatched junction bases numbered 10, after V lost 2 bases and J lost 6 bases. CDR3 amino acids: CASSYGTGIYGAEAFF. For the CDR3, the DNA is TGTGCCAGCAGTTACGGGACAGGGATCTATGGGGCTGAAGCTTTCTTT.

This chain connects TRBV7-8 to TRBJ1-5; possible D gene TRBD1, 6 bases. CDR3 length equals 16 residues. V was cut by 1 base and J by 4 bases, with 14 bases left in between. Looked up from germline, CDR1 is SGHVS and CDR2 is FQNEAQ. CDR3 sequence reads: CASSLEVGQLNQPQHF. The CDR3 DNA sequence: TGTGCCAGCAGCTTAGAAGTCGGACAGTTGAATCAGCCCCAGCATTTT.

J is TRBJ1-1 and V is TRBV30; D remains ambiguous. CDR1 and CDR2 (germline): GTSNPN, SVGIG (reference sequence). This CDR3 contains 13 residues. V shed 8 bases and J shed 3 bases, with 16 bases lying between them. This CDR3 reads CAGGQNWDTEAFF. The DNA of the CDR3 is TGTGCCGGTGGGCAAAACTGGGACACTGAAGCTTTCTTT.